The TCR beta chain described here comes from a study of cytomegalovirus exposure and HLA in healthy donors (dated by TCRdb to 2017 to 2019). For the wider study: According to a later analysis, one platform produced both the approximately 110 validation repertoires and the 666 repertoires of the first cohort. In addition to the first cohort of approximately 670 subjects, a separate validation cohort of approximately 120 different subjects was used. The study aimed to test whether signatures of past pathogen exposure could be identified by cataloging public T cell receptors. High-throughput TCR immunosequencing, statistical association of individual TCRs with disease status, and machine learning were combined to predict cytomegalovirus infection status. General study outcomes and caveats: A few of the identified cytomegalovirus-associated TCR beta chains were confirmed in vitro to be specific for cytomegalovirus antigens. Most TCR sequences were seen in very few donors, while some public TCRs were found in many individuals. A later analysis lacked HLA typing for the validation cohort, so it scored co-occurrence in that cohort across all 120 repertoires. In both the original and validation cohorts, the classifier was reported to diagnose cytomegalovirus status with high specificity and sensitivity. In the study, about 150 TCR beta chains were listed as associated with cytomegalovirus. In a later analysis, TCRs clustered in the first cohort were found to also tend to co-occur in the roughly 110 validation repertoires, with approximately 93% of cluster scores above 0. The authors suggested that the approach could potentially be generalized to other disease states and immunological phenotypes.

About this clone: It lacks a known antigen. Base quality data are lacking; no much larger clone is found one base away.

Relative to germline, V is 1 base shorter and J is 1 base shorter, with 5 bases between their ends. Reading from cysteine to phenylalanine, the CDR3 counts 13 amino acids. This entry keeps only the CDR3 DNA: 39 bases, framed from base 1. In the germline V gene, CDR1 corresponds to SGHAT and CDR2 to FQNNGV. The method was the immunoSEQ multiplex PCR assay. The original pipeline was this. A statistical classification framework was built for diagnosing cytomegalovirus status from the catalog of TCR beta chain sequences. What TCRdb holds here is the immuneACCESS table cut down to in-frame rearrangements. Part of the clones is not present; checked against another copy, under half of the missing clones reflect an unresolved V gene, and the others are unexplained. That table gives V, J and clone size, and the DNA gave D and trimming. Across this sample there are about 78,000 clones, with 90% to 96% seen only once. The ten largest make up 1.5% to 2% of the sample.

The donors belonged to the validation cohort of over a hundred subjects, which was separate from the approximately 700-subject first cohort. The receptor comes from a young man in good health and CMV-seropositive. Specimen: PBMCs. This receptor chain uses TRBV11-2 and TRBJ2-7; TRBD1 is a weak D gene call, 5 bases matching. CDR3 reads: CASSLGQSYEQYF. In nucleotides, the sequence is TGTGCCAGCAGCTTAGGACAGTCCTACGAGCAGTACTTC.